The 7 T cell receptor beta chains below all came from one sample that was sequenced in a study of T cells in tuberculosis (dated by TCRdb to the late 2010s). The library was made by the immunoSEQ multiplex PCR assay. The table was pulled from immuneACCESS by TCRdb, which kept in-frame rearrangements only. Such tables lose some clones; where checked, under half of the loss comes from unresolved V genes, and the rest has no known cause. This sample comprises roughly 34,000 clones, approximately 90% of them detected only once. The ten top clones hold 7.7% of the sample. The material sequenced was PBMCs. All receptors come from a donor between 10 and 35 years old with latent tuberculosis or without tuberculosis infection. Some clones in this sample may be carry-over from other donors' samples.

CDR3 DNA sequence: TGCGCCAGCAGCCAAGGATCCCAGGCCGAAAACATTCAGTACTTC. Its translation is CASSQGSQAENIQYF. V and J are TRBV4-1 and TRBJ2-4; no firm D call. Germline CDR1 is MGHRA and CDR2 is YSYEKL. The CDR3 is made up of 15 amino acids. Trimming removed 1 base from V and 5 bases from J, with 12 bases in between.

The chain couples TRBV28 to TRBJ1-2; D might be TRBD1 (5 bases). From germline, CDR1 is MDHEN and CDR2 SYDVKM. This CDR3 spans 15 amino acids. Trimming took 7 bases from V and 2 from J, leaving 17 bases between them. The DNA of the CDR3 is TGTGCCAGCACCGTGTCGGCGGGGCCGAACTATGGCTACACCTTC. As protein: CASTVSAGPNYGYTF.

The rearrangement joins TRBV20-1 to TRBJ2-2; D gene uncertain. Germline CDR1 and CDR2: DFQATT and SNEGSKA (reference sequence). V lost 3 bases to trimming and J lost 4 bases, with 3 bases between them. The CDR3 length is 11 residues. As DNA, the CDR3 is TGCAGTGCTAGGAGCACCGGGGAGCTGTTTTTT. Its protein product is CSARSTGELFF.

CDR3 nucleotide sequence: TGTGCCAGCAGTTACCCCGGGGCTGAAGCTTTCTTT. Encoded protein: CASSYPGAEAFF. J is TRBJ1-1 and V is TRBV6-5; D remains ambiguous. CDR3 size: 12 residues. Germline assignment: CDR1 MNHEY and CDR2 SVGAGI. Trimming removed 2 bases at V and 6 bases at J, with 7 bases between.

The CDR3 is CASASRTSGSPLHF. CDR3 sequence (DNA): TGTGCCTCGGCTTCACGAACCAGCGGTTCACCCCTCCACTTT. The chain employs TRBV6-1 and TRBJ1-6; D call uncertain. Trimming took 11 bases from V and 9 from J, leaving 20 bases between them. Germline CDR1 reads MNHNS; CDR2 reads SASEGT. The length of the CDR3 is 14 residues.

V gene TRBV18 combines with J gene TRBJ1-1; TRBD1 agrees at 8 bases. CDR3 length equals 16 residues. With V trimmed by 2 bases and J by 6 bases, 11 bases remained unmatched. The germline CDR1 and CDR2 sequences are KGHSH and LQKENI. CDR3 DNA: TGTGCCAGCTCACCAGCACTAGACAGGGGAGGTGCTGAAGCTTTCTTT. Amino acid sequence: CASSPALDRGGAEAFF.

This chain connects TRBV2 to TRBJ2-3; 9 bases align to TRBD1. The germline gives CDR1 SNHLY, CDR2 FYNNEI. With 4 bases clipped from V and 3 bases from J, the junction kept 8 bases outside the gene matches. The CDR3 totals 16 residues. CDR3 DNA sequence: TGTGCCAGCAGTGGACCCGGGGACAGGGAAACAGATACGCAGTATTTT. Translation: CASSGPGDRETDTQYF.